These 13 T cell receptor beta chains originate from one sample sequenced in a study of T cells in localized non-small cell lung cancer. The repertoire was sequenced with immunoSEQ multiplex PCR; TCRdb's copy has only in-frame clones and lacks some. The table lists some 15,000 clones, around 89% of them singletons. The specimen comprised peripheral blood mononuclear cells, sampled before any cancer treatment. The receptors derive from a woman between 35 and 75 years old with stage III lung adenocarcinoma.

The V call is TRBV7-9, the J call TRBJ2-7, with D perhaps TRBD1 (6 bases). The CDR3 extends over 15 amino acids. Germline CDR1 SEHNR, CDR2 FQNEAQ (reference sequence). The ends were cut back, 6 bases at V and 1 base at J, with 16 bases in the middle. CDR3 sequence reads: CASSFRDTGSYEQYF. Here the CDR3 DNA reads TGTGCCAGCAGTTTCCGGGACACGGGGTCCTACGAGCAGTACTTC.

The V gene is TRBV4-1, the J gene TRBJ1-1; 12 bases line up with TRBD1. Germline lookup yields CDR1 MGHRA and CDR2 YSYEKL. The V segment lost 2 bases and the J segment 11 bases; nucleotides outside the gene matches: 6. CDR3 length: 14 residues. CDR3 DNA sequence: TGCGCCAGCAGCCAAACGGGACAGGGGGCTTGGGCTTTCTTT. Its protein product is CASSQTGQGAWAFF.

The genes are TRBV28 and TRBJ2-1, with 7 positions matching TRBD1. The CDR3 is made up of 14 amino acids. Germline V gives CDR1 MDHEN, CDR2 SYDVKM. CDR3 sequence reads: CAAYGTEGINEQFF. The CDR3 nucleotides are TGTGCGGCTTATGGGACAGAAGGAATCAATGAGCAGTTCTTC.

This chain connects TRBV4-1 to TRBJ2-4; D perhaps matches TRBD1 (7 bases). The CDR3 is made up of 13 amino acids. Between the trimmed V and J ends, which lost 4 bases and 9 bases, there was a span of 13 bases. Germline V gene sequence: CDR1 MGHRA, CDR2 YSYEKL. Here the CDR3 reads CASSLSGGSIQYF. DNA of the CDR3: TGCGCCAGCAGCCTATCAGGGGGGAGCATTCAGTACTTC.

The CDR3: CASSLTASSSNYGYTF. For the CDR3, the DNA is TGCGCCAGCAGCTTGACGGCCAGTTCGTCTAACTATGGCTACACCTTC. This chain connects TRBV5-1 to TRBJ1-2, with D hard to call. Germline V lookup: CDR1 SGHRS, CDR2 YFSETQ. This CDR3 region has 16 residues. The V and J ends lost 1 base and 0 bases respectively, with 13 bases between them.

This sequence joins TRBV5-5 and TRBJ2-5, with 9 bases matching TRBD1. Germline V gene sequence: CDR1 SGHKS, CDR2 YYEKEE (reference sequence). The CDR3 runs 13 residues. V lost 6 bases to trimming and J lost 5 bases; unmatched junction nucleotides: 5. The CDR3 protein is CASTRTGEETQYF. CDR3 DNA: TGTGCCAGCACAAGGACAGGGGAGGAGACCCAGTACTTC.

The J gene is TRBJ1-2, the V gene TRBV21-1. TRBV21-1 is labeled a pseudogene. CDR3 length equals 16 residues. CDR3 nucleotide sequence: TGTGCCAGCAGCAAAGCCCGGGAGTCGGCTAACTATGGCTACACCTTC. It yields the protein CASSKARESANYGYTF.

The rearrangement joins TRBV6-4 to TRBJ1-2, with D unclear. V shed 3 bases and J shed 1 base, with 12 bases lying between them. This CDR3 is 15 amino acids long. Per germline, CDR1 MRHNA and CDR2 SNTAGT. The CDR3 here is CASSEVTTNNYGYTF. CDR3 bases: TGTGCCAGCAGTGAAGTTACAACCAATAACTATGGCTACACCTTC.

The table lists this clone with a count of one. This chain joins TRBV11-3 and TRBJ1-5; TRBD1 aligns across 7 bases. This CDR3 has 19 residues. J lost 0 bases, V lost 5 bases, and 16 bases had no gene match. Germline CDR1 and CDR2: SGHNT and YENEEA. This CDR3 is CASSPPKLWDSYSNQPQHF. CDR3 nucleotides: TGTGCCAGCAGCCCCCCCAAGTTATGGGACAGTTATAGCAATCAGCCCCAGCATTTT.

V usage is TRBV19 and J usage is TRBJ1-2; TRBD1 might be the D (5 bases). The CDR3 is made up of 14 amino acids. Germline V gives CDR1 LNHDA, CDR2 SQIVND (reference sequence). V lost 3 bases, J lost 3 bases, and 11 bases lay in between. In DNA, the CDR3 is TGTGCCAGTAGTATGGTCGCCAGGGACTATGGCTACACCTTC. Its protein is CASSMVARDYGYTF.

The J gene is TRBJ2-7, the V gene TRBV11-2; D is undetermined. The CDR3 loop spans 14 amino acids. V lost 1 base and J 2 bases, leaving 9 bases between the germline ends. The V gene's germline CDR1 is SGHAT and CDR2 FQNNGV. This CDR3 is CASSLVRNPYEQYF. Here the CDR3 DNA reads TGTGCCAGCAGCTTAGTAAGAAACCCCTACGAGCAGTACTTC.

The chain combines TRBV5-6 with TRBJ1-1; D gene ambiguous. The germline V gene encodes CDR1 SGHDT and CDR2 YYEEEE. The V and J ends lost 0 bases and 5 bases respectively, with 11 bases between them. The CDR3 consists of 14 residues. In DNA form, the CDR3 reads TGTGCCAGCAGCTTGGCGGGGTCGTCTACTGAAGCTTTCTTT. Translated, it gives CASSLAGSSTEAFF.

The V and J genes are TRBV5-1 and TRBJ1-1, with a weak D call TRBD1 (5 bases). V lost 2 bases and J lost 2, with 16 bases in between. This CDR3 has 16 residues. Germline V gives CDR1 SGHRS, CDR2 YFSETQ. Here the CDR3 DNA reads TGCGCCAGCAGCTTAGGAGGGACCCACCACAACACTGAAGCTTTCTTT. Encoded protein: CASSLGGTHHNTEAFF. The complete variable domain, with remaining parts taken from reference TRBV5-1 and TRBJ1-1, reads KAGVTQTPRYLIKTRGQQVTLSCSPISGHRSVSWYQQTPGQGLQFLFEYFSETQRNKGNFPGRFSGRQFSNSRSEMNVSTLELGDSALYLCASSLGGTHHNTEAFFGQGTRLTVV.